The entry below describes one T cell receptor beta chain. The sample belongs to a study of graft-versus-host responses after intestinal transplantation. The wider study: Uniformly, recipients were administered anti-thymocyte globulin induction with subsequent tacrolimus and steroids for approximately 3 years.

The repertoire was sequenced with immunoSEQ multiplex PCR; TCRdb's copy has only in-frame clones and lacks some. The profile shows about 15,000 clones, roughly 60% of them singletons. The ends lost 5 bases at V and 2 bases at J; junction bases unmatched: 7. This CDR3 is built from 14 residues. From germline, CDR1 is SGHDT and CDR2 YYEEEE. Lymphocytes from graft epithelium and lamina propria were isolated. This chain links TRBV5-6 with TRBJ2-7; TRBD1 matches 7 bases. This clonotype was obtained from a human patient who received an intestinal transplant, so some T cells may come from the graft donor. Source: ileum tissue, taken 524 days after transplant. The CDR3 coding sequence is TGTGCCAGCAGGAATCGACAGGGTACCTACGAGCAGTACTTC. Protein: CASRNRQGTYEQYF.